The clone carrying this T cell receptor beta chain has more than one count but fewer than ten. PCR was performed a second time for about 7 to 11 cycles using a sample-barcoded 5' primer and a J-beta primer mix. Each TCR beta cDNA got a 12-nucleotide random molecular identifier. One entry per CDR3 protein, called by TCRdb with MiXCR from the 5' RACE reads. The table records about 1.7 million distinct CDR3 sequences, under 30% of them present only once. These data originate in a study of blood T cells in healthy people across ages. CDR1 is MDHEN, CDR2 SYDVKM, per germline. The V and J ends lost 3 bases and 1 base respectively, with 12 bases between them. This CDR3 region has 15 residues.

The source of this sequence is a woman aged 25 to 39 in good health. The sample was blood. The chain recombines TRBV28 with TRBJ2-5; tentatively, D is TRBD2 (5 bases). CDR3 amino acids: CASSLGKGAQETQYF. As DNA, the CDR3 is TGTGCCAGCAGTTTGGGTAAGGGAGCCCAAGAGACCCAGTACTTC. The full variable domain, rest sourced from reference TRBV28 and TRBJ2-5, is DVKVTQSSRYLVKRTGEKVFLECVQDMDHENMFWYRQDPGLGLRLIYFSYDVKMKEKGDIPEGYSVSREKKERFSLILESASTNQTSMYLCASSLGKGAQETQYFGPGTRLLVL.